The following is a T cell receptor (beta chain) sequence with its context. A read error may account for a junction end that differs from germline. Per the study methods: Amplifying reference gene primers gave estimates of nucleated cell counts. The repertoire was sequenced with immunoSEQ multiplex PCR; TCRdb's copy has only in-frame clones and lacks some. The D gene and trimming were derived from the DNA, and the V and J assignments and clone size from that table. There are 160,000 or so clones in the sample; about 91% occur only once, and 3% to 4.5% lies in the top ten. This entry is derived from a study of blood T cell repertoires in COVID-19. About the study: PBMCs, B-cell-depleted T cells, or T cells were the source of the cDNA or gDNA that made up the material.

This sequence originates from a woman aged 55-69 years who had recovered from COVID-19. Specimen: peripheral blood.

CDR3 in amino acids: CASSTPRARFLW. The CDR3 nucleotides are TGTGCCAGCAGTACCCCGAGGGCCAGGTTCCTTTGG. This chain joins TRBV28 and TRBJ2-7, with a tentative D call TRBD2 (5 bases). The V gene's germline CDR1 is MDHEN and CDR2 SYDVKM. CDR3 length: 12 residues.